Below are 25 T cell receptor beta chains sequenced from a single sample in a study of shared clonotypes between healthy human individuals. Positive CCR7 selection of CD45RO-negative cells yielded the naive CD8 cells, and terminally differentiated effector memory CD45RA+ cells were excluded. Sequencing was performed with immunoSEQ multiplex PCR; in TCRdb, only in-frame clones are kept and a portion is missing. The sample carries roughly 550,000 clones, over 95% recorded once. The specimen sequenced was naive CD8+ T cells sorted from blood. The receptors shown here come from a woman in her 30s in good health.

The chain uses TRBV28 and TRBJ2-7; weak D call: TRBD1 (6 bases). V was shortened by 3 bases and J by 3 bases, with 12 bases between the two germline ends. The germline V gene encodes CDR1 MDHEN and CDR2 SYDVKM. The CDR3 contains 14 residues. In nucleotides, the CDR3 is TGTGCCAGCAGTTTTCACGGGACAAGCTACGAGCAGTACTTC. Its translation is CASSFHGTSYEQYF.

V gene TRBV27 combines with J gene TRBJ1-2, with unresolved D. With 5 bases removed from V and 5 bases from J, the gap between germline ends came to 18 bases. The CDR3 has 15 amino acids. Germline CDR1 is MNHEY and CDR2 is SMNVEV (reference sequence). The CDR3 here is CASSPREAARYGYTF. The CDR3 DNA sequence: TGTGCCAGCAGTCCCCGGGAGGCAGCACGTTATGGCTACACCTTC.

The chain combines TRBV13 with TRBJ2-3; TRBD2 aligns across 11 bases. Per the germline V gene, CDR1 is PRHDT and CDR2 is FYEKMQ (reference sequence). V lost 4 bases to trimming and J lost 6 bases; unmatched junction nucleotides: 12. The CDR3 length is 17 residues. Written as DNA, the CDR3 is TGTGCCAGCAGCTCGAGTGGGACTAGCGGATTCTGGGATACGCAGTATTTT. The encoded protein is CASSSSGTSGFWDTQYF.

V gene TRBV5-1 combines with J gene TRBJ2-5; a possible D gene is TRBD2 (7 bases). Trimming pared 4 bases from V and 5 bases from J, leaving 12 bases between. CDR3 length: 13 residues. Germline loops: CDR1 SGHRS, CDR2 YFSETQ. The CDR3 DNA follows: TGCGCCAGCAGCCCACAGGGAGGGGAGACCCAGTACTTC. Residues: CASSPQGGETQYF.

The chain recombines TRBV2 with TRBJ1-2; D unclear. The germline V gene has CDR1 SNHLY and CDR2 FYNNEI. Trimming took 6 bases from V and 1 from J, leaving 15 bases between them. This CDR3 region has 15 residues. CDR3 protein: CASRGLLTVNYGYTF. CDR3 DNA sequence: TGTGCCAGCAGGGGGTTACTGACGGTTAACTATGGCTACACCTTC.

The CDR3 region is CATSRPTGVPETQYF. CDR3 DNA sequence: TGTGCCACCAGCAGGCCTACAGGGGTCCCAGAGACCCAGTACTTC. The gene calls are TRBV15 and TRBJ2-5; TRBD1 aligns across 7 bases. With V trimmed by 3 bases and J by 4 bases, 8 bases remained unmatched. The CDR3 contains 15 residues. Germline CDR1 LNHNV, CDR2 YYDKDF (reference sequence).

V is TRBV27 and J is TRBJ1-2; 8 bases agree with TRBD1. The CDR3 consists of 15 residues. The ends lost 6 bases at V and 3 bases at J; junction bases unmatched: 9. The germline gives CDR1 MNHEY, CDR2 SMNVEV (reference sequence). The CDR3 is CASRSGTGVYYGYTF. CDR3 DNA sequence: TGTGCCAGCAGGTCCGGGACAGGTGTTTACTATGGCTACACCTTC.

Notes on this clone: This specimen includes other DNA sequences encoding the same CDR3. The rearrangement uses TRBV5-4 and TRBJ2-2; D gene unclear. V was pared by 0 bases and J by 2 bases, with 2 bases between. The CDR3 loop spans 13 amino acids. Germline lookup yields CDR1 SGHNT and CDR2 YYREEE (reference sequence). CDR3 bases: TGTGCCAGCAGCTTGGCCAACACCGGGGAGCTGTTTTTT. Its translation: CASSLANTGELFF. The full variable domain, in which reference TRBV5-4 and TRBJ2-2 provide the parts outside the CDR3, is ETGVTQSPTHLIKTRGQQVTLRCSSQSGHNTVSWYQQALGQGPQFIFQYYREEENGRGNFPPRFSGLQFPNYSSELNVNALELDDSALYLCASSLANTGELFFGEGSRLTVL.

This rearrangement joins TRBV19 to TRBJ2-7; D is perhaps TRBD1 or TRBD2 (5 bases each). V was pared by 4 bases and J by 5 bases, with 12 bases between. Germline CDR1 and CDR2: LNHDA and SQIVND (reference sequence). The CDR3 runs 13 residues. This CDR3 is CASSNTGTDEQYF. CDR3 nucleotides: TGTGCCAGTAGTAACACCGGGACGGACGAGCAGTACTTC.

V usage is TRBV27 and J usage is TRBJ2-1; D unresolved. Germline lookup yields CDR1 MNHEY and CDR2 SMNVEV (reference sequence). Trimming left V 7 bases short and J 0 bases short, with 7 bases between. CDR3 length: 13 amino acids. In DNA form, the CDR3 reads TGTGCCAGCACCAGTATCTCCTACAATGAGCAGTTCTTC. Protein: CASTSISYNEQFF.

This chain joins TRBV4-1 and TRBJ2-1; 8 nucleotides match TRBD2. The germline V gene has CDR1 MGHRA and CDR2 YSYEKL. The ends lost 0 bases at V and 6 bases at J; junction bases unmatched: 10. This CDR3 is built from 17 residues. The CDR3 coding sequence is TGCGCCAGCAGCCAAGAAACTCCCCGGGAGGGCCTCAATGAGCAGTTCTTC. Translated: CASSQETPREGLNEQFF.

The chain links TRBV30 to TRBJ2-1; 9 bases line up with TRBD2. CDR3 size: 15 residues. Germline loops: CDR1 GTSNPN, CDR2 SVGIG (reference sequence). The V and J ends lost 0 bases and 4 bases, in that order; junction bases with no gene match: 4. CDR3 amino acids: CAWSVWREGYNEQFF. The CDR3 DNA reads TGTGCCTGGAGTGTGTGGCGGGAGGGGTACAATGAGCAGTTCTTC.

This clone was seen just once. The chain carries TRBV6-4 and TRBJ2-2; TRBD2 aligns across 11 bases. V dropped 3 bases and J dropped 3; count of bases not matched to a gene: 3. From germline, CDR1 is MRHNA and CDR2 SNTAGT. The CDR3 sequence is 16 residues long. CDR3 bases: TGTGCCAGCAGTGAACTAGCGGGAGCCTACACCGGGGAGCTGTTTTTT. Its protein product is CASSELAGAYTGELFF.

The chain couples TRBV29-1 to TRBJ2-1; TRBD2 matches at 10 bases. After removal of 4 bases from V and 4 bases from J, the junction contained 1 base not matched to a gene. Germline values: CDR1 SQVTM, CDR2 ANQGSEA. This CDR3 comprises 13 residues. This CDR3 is CSVAGLAYNEQFF. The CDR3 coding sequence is TGCAGCGTTGCGGGACTAGCGTACAATGAGCAGTTCTTC.

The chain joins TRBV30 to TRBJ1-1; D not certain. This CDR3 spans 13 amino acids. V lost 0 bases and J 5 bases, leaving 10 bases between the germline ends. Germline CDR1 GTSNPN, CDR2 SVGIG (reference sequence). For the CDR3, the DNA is TGTGCCTGGAGTGTACTAGATAGTACTGAAGCTTTCTTT. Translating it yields CAWSVLDSTEAFF.

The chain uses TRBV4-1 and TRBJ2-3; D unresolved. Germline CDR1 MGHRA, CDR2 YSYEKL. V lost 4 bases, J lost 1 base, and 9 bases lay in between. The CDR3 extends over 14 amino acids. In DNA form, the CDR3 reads TGCGCCAGCAGCCCCCTTCACCGCACAGATACGCAGTATTTT. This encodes CASSPLHRTDTQYF.

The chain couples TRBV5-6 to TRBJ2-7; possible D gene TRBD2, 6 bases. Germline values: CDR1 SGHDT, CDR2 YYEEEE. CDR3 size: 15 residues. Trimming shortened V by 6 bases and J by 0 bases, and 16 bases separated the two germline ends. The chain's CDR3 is CASTSRRENSYEQYF. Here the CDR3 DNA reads TGTGCCAGCACCTCCAGACGGGAGAACTCCTACGAGCAGTACTTC.

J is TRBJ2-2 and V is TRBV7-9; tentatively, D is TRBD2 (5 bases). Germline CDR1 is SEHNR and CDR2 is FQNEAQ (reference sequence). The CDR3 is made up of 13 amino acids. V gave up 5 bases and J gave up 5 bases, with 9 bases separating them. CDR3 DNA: TGTGCCAGCAGCCTTAGCGAGACCGGGGAGCTGTTTTTT. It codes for CASSLSETGELFF.

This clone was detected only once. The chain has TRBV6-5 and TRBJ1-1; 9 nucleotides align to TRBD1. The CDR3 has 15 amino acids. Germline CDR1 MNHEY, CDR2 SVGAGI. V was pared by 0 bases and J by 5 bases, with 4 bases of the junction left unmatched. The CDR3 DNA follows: TGTGCCAGCAGTTACTCACAGGGGGCGAGTACTGAAGCTTTCTTT. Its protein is CASSYSQGASTEAFF.

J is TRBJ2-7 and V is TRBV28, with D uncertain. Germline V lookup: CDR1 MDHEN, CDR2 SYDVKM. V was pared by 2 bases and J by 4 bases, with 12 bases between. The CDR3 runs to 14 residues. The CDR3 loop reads CASSLRALAYEQYF. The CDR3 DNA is TGTGCCAGCAGTTTACGGGCCTTAGCTTACGAGCAGTACTTC.

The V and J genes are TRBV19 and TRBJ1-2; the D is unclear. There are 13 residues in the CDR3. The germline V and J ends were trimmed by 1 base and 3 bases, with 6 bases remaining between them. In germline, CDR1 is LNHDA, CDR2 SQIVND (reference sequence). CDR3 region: CASSIVGDYGYTF. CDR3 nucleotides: TGTGCCAGTAGTATAGTGGGCGACTATGGCTACACCTTC.

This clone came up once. CDR3 residues: CASSQSTGLTSYEQYF. The DNA of the CDR3 is TGCGCCAGCAGCCAATCGACGGGCCTCACGTCCTACGAGCAGTACTTC. The V call is TRBV4-1, the J call TRBJ2-7, with D unresolved. From germline, CDR1 is MGHRA and CDR2 YSYEKL. V shed 2 bases and J shed 1 base, with 15 bases lying between them. There are 16 residues in the CDR3.

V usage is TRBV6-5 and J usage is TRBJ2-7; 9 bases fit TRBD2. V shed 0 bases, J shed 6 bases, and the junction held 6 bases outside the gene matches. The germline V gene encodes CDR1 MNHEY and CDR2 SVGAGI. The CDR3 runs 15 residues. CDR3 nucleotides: TGTGCCAGCAGTTACTCGGGCGGGAGGGCCTCCGAGCAGTACTTC. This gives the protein CASSYSGGRASEQYF.

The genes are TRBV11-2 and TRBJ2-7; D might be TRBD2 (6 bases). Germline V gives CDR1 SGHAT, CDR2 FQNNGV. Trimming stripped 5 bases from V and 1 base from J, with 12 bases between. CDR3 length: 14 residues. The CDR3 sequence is CASSGPGESYEQYF. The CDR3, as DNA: TGTGCCAGCAGCGGACCGGGAGAATCCTACGAGCAGTACTTC.

Here the CDR3 reads CASSLSPGTGLDEQFF. In nucleotides, the CDR3 is TGTGCCAGCAGTTTATCCCCCGGGACAGGGCTCGATGAGCAGTTCTTC. The chain is built from TRBV27 and TRBJ2-1, with TRBD1 matching over 9 bases. Trimming took 0 bases from V and 8 from J; bases not matched to a gene: 8. In germline, CDR1 is MNHEY, CDR2 SMNVEV (reference sequence). The CDR3 covers 16 residues.